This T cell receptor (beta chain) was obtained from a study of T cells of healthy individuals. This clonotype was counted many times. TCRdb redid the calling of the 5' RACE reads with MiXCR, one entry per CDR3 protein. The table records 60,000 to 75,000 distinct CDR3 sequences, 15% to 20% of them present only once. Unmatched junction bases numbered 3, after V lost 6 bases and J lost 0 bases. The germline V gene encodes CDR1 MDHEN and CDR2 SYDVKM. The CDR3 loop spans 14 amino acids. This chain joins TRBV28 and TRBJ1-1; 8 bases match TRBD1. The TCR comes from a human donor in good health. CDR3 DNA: TGTGCCAGCAGGGGACAGGTTCTGAACACTGAAGCTTTCTTT. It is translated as CASRGQVLNTEAFF.